This T cell receptor (beta chain) was captured by sequencing in a study of T-cell memory formation after mild COVID-19. Findings and caveats of the study: Clones contracting over day 15 to 85 were CD4/CD8 balanced, with later expanders leaning CD4+.

With regard to this clonotype: Its antigen is still unknown.

5'RACE primed at constant segments yielded TCR alpha and TCR beta cDNA libraries bearing sample barcodes and UMIs. TCRdb re-called the 5' RACE reads through MiXCR, storing one row per CDR3 protein. The repertoire holds approximately 390,000 distinct CDR3 sequences, approximately 16% seen once, with 20% to 25% in the top ten. The CDR3 has 16 residues. The V gene's germline CDR1 is LGHNA and CDR2 YSLEER. Trimming removed 0 bases from V and 8 bases from J; junction bases left unmatched: 9. The chain has TRBV4-3 and TRBJ2-1, with 8 bases identical to TRBD2. The sequence was collected from a young man who had mild COVID-19 (a few samples of this study predate the infection). Cell type and time point are not known. The sequenced sample was PBMCs or a T cell subset sorted from them (not recorded which). CDR3 in DNA: TGCGCCAGCAGCCAAGACGGACGGGGGGGCAGGGATGAGCAGTTCTTC. It codes for CASSQDGRGGRDEQFF.